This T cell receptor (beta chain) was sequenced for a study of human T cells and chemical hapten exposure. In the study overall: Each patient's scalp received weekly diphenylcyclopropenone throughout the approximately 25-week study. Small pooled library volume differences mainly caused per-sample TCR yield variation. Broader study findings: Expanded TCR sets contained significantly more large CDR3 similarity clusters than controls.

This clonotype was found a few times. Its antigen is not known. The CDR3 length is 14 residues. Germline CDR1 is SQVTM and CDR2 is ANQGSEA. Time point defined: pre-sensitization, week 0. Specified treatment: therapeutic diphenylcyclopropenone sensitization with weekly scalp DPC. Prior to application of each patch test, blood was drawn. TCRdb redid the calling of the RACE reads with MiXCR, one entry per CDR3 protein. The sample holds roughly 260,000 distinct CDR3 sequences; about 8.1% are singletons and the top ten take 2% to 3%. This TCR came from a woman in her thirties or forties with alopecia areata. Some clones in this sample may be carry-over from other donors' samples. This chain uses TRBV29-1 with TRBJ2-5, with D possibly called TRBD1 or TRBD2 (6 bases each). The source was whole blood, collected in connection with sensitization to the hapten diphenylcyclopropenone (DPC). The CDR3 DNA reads TGCAGTGCCGCCCAGGGGAGGACACAAGAGACCCAGTACTTC. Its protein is CSAAQGRTQETQYF. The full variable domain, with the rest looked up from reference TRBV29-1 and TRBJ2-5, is SAVISQKPSRDICQRGTSLTIQCQVDSQVTMMFWYRQQPGQSLTLIATANQGSEATYESGFVIDKFPISRPNLTFSTLTVSNMSPEDSSIYLCSAAQGRTQETQYFGPGTRLLVL.